The entry below describes one T cell receptor beta chain. No cognate antigen has been identified for it. Within one base of it there is no much larger clone, and no base qualities were kept. The CDR3 regions of human TCRbeta chains were analyzed by immunosequencing. The source study handled its data this way. TCRs in the repertoires were matched against a reference library of SARS-CoV-2-specific TCRs that had been generated with the MIRA antigen-specificity platform. Breadth was defined as the fraction of unique TCRs that were SARS-CoV-2-associated, and depth was defined as the fraction of total T cells that were SARS-CoV-2-associated. Using the MIRA data, each spike-specific TCR was assigned both to the spike region to which the TCR was reactive and to a CD4 or CD8 class. Log10-transformed breadth and depth values were compared by one-way ANOVA with Sidak's multiple comparisons tests. Entries here come from immuneACCESS through TCRdb and include only in-frame sequences with V and J called. Some clones fail to appear in such tables; in the studies checked, an unresolved V gene covers under half of the shortfall, and the cause of the remainder is unknown. The DNA was the basis for D and trimming; V, J and clone size are from that table. Across this sample there are 150,000 to 200,000 clones, with about 91% seen only once. The ten top clones hold under 14% of the sample.

The CDR3 runs 14 amino acids, cysteine and phenylalanine included. CDR3 DNA only is kept here, 42 bases in frame from base 1. Trimming removed 5 bases from V and 4 bases from J, leaving 14 bases between the germline ends. CDR1 and CDR2, looked up from the germline V gene, are SGHTA and FQGTGA. This record belongs to a study of T cell responses to AZD1222 COVID-19 vaccine listed by TCRdb under 2021. Describing the broader study: A total of around 240 trial participants underwent TCR sequencing, of whom nearly 210 had received two doses of AZD1222 and some 26 had received two doses of the MenACWY control vaccine. Trial participants were enrolled by age into subgroups of 18-55, 56-69 and 70-plus years, and 148, 28 and 57 TCR-sequenced participants, respectively, were included in these subgroups.

The paper's findings and limits, for the study overall: Participants were mostly white British and included more females than males, and it was suggested by the authors that clonal diversity may have been underestimated. Reportedly, close to half of the unique spike-specific TCRs recognized epitopes lying outside the regions that are mutated in the B.1.351 and B.1.1.7 variants. A significant rise in spike-specific TCR breadth and depth was observed after two AZD1222 doses relative to day 0 and relative to MenACWY recipients. Conclusions about previously exposed vaccinees are limited because only six or seven AZD1222 recipients were SARS-CoV-2 seropositive at baseline. In the small 56-69-year group, the increase in depth fell short of significance, most likely because of low power. No day 14 peak-response samples were available, so repertoires were characterized only after the peak T cell response. CD4 TCRs associated with the vaccine covered the entire spike protein, and the dominant responses were in regions 160-218 and 743-854.

The sample's time point, from its label and the paper: about 28 days (+/-7) after the second vaccine dose. AZD1222 recipients whose second dose came at about 4 weeks and those whose second dose came at about 12 weeks were combined into one group, since spike-specific TCR depth and breadth did not differ between the two schedules. Vaccinee samples came from UK trials COV001 and COV002, including a single-blind randomized controlled phase 2/3 trial of AZD1222 (ChAdOx1 nCoV-19) in healthy adults. For TCRbeta chain sequencing, PBMC samples were collected from trial participants at day 0 and at day 28 after the second dose.

Rearrangement joined TRBV7-3 to TRBJ1-2; no D segment can be confidently identified. Here the sequenced sample was peripheral blood, taken 28 days after the second AZD1222 dose. This TCR came from an adult who received the AZD1222 COVID-19 vaccine. This receptor carries the CDR3 CASSRARSFYGYTF. The nucleotides read TGTGCCAGCAGCCGCGCACGGTCTTTCTATGGCTACACCTTC.